Listed below are T cell receptor beta chains from one sample, sequenced in a study of PD-1 blockade in classical Hodgkin lymphoma. The assay was immunoSEQ multiplex PCR, and TCRdb's table has in-frame clones only and misses some. In the table there are 8,000 to 8,500 clones, around 84% of which are singletons. This specimen was CD8+ T cells from blood, taken before the fourth cycle of nivolumab. These receptors came from a human donor with classical Hodgkin lymphoma. The CDR3 runs from the conserved cysteine through the conserved F or W. Each record gives: CDR3 protein, CDR3 length, D gene, J gene, V gene. A D gene is named only where the DNA matches it firmly.

CDR3: CASSYDLAGSNEQFF
length: 15
D: TRBD2
J: TRBJ2-1
V: TRBV6-6

CDR3: CAWSSGLTDEQFF
length: 13
D: -
J: TRBJ2-1
V: TRBV30

CDR3: CASSPPYTDTQYF
length: 13
D: -
J: TRBJ2-3
V: TRBV18

CDR3: CASSLGGWGTEAFF
length: 14
D: -
J: TRBJ1-1
V: TRBV11-2

CDR3: CASSLGRGTKNIQYF
length: 15
D: -
J: TRBJ2-4
V: TRBV11-2

CDR3: CASSVTGGDYNEQFF
length: 15
D: TRBD2
J: TRBJ2-1
V: TRBV9

CDR3: CASSLVLRGAEPQHF
length: 15
D: -
J: TRBJ1-5
V: TRBV7-8

CDR3: CASSINPRGQQNEQYF
length: 16
D: -
J: TRBJ2-7
V: TRBV19

CDR3: CASSPGGVGYTF
length: 12
D: -
J: TRBJ1-2
V: TRBV6-6

CDR3: CAISESPYLGNEKLFF
length: 16
D: -
J: TRBJ1-4
V: TRBV10-3

CDR3: CASRRFGSTQETQYF
length: 15
D: -
J: TRBJ2-5
V: TRBV6-4